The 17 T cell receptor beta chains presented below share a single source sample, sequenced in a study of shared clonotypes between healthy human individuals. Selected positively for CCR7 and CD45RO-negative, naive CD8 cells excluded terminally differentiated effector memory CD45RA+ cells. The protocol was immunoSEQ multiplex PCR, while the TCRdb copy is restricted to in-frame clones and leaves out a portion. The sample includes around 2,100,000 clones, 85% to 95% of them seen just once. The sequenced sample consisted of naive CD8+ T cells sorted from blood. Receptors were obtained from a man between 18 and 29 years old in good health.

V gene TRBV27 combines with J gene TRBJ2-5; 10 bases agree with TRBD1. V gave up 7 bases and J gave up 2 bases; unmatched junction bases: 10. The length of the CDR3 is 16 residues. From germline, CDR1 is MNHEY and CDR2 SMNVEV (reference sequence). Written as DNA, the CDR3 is TGTGCCAGCAACCCTTGGGGGACAGGGGCACAAGAGACCCAGTACTTC. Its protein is CASNPWGTGAQETQYF.

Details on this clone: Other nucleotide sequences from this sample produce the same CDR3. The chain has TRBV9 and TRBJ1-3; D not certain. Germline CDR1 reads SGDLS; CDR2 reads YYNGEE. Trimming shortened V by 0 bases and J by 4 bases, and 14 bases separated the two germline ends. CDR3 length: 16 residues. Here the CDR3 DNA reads TGTGCCAGCAGCGTAGTTGGGGAAGGGCTCGGAAACACCATATATTTT. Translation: CASSVVGEGLGNTIYF.

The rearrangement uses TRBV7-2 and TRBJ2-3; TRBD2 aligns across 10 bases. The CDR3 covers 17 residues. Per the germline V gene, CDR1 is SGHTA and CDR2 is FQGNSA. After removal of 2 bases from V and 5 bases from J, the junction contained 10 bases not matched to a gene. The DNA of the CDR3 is TGTGCCAGCAGCTTATCCGGGCTAGCGGGAGAGGGAGATACGCAGTATTTT. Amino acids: CASSLSGLAGEGDTQYF.

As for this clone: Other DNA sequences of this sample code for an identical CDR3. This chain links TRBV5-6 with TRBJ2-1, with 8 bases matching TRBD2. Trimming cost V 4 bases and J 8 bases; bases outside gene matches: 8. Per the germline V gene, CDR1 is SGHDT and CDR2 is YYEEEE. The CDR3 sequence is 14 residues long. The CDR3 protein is CASSLGLAVDEQFF. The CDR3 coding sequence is TGTGCCAGCAGCCTCGGACTAGCAGTCGATGAGCAGTTCTTC.

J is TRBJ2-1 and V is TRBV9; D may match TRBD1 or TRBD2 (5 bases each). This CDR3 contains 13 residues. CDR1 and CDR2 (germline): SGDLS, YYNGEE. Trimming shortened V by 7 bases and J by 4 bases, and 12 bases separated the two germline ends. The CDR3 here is CASQTGPYNEQFF. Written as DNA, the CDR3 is TGTGCCAGCCAAACGGGGCCTTACAATGAGCAGTTCTTC.

The CDR3 region has the DNA TGTGCCAGCAGCTTAGCCGGGACAGGGAACACCGGGGAGCTGTTTTTT. It specifies CASSLAGTGNTGELFF. The chain couples TRBV7-6 to TRBJ2-2, with 8 bases identical to TRBD1. Unmatched junction bases numbered 1, after V lost 0 bases and J lost 1 base. The CDR3 contains 16 residues. Germline values: CDR1 SGHVS, CDR2 FNYEAQ.

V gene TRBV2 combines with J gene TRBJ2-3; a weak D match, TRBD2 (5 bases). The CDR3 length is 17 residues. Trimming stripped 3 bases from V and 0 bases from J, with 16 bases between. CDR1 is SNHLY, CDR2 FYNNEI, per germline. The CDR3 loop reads CASSDLWSGPSTDTQYF. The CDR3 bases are TGTGCCAGCAGTGATCTATGGAGCGGACCAAGCACAGATACGCAGTATTTT.

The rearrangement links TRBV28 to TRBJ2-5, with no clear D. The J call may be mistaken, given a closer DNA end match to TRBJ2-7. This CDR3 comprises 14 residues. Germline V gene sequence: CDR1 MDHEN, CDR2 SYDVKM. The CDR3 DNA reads TGTGCCAGCACTGTCCGGACCTTCTCCTACGAGCAGTACTTC. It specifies CASTVRTFSYEQYF.

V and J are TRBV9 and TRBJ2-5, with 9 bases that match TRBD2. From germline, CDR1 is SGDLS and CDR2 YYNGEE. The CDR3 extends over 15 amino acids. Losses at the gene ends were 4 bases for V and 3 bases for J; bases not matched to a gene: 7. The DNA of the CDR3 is TGTGCCAGCAGCCCCCTCATAGCGGGAGAAGAGACCCAGTACTTC. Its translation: CASSPLIAGEETQYF.

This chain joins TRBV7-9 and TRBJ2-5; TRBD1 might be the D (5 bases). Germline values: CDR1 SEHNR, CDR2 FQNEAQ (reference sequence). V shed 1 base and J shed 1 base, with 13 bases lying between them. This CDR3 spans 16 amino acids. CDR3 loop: CASSLGWTPTQETQYF. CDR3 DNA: TGTGCCAGCAGCTTAGGCTGGACACCCACCCAAGAGACCCAGTACTTC.

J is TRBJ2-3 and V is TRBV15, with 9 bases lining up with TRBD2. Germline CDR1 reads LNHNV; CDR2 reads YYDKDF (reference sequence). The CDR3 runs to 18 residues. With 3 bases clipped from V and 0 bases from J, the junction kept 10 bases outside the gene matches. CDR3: CATSSGTSRLSSTDTQYF. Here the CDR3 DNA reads TGTGCCACCAGCAGCGGGACTAGCCGTCTCTCTAGCACAGATACGCAGTATTTT.

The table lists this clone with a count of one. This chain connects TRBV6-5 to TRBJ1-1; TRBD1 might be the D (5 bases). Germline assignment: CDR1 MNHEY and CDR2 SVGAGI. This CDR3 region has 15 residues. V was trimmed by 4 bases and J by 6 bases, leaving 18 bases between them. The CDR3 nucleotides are TGTGCCAGCAGTTCCCTCAACGAAGGGGTGGCTGAAGCTTTCTTT. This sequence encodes CASSSLNEGVAEAFF.

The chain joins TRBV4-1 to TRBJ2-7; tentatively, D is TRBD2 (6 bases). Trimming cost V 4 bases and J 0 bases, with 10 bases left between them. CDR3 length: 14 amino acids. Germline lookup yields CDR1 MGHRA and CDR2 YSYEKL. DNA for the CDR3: TGCGCCAGCAGCCCAGGGACTCTCTCCTACGAGCAGTACTTC. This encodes CASSPGTLSYEQYF.

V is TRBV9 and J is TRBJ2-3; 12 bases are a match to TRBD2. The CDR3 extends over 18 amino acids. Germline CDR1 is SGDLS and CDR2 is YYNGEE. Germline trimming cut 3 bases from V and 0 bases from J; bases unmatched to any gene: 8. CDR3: CASSGTSGIFSSTDTQYF. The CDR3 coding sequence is TGTGCCAGCAGCGGGACTAGCGGGATTTTTTCTAGCACAGATACGCAGTATTTT.

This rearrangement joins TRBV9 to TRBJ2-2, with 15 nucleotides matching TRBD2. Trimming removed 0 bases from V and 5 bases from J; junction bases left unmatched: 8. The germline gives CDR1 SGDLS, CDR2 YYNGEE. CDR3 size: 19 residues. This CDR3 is CASSVARGLAGGGTGELFF. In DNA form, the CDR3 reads TGTGCCAGCAGCGTAGCGCGGGGACTAGCGGGAGGAGGTACCGGGGAGCTGTTTTTT. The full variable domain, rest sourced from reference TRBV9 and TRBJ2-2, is DSGVTQTPKHLITATGQRVTLRCSPRSGDLSVYWYQQSLDQGLQFLIQYYNGEERAKGNILERFSAQQFPDLHSELNLSSLELGDSALYFCASSVARGLAGGGTGELFFGEGSRLTVL.

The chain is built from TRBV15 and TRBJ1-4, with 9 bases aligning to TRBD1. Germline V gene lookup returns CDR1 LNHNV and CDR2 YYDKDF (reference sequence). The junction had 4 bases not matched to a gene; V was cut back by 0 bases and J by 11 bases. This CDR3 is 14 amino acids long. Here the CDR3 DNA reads TGTGCCACCAGCAGAGATTTGGGACAGGGCAAACTGTTTTTT. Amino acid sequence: CATSRDLGQGKLFF.

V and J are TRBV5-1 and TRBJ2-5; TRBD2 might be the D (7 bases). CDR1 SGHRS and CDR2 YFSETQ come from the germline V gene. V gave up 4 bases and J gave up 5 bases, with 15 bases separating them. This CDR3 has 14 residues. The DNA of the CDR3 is TGCGCCAGCAGCCCCGCGGGGGCCGTTGAGACCCAGTACTTC. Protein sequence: CASSPAGAVETQYF.